The 26 T cell receptor beta chains below come from one sample, sequenced in a study of CD8 T cells in ankylosing spondylitis. TCRdb re-derived calls from the 5' RACE reads in MiXCR, one entry per CDR3 protein. The table has 700,000 to 1,000,000 distinct CDR3 sequences, about 12% seen once. Study-wide points: There was a TCR beta motif, made of several highly homologous variants, that appeared characteristic of ankylosing spondylitis blood.

Antigens for these TCRs are unknown. Material for sequencing was blood, either unsorted or a sorted T cell fraction (not recorded which). These receptors all come from a male donor with ankylosing spondylitis.

Only a few counts were recorded for this clonotype. V usage is TRBV7-2 and J usage is TRBJ2-7; possible D gene TRBD2, 6 bases. Trimming cost V 4 bases and J 3 bases, with 16 bases left between them. The CDR3 length is 15 residues. Germline assignment: CDR1 SGHTA and CDR2 FQGNSA. The CDR3 region is CASSSGTLSFYEQYF. Written as DNA, the CDR3 is TGTGCCAGCAGCTCCGGGACTCTTAGTTTCTACGAGCAGTACTTC.

The V gene is TRBV5-1, the J gene TRBJ2-7, with 11 nucleotides matching TRBD1. The CDR3 totals 15 residues. Germline values: CDR1 SGHRS, CDR2 YFSETQ. The V segment lost 4 bases and the J segment 4 bases; nucleotides outside the gene matches: 7. The CDR3 DNA is TGCGCCAGCAGCCCTAGGACAGGGGGCAAATACGAGCAGTACTTC. Its protein is CASSPRTGGKYEQYF.

This clonotype was recorded at least ten times. The genes are TRBV20-1 and TRBJ2-5; possible D gene TRBD2, 5 bases. CDR3 length equals 12 residues. The germline gives CDR1 DFQATT, CDR2 SNEGSKA (reference sequence). V gave up 6 bases and J gave up 1 base, with 9 bases separating them. CDR3 region: CSARRSQETQYF. CDR3 sequence (DNA): TGCAGTGCGCGGAGGAGCCAAGAGACCCAGTACTTC.

This clonotype has only a few counts. The chain couples TRBV5-1 to TRBJ2-3, with 11 bases identical to TRBD2. The CDR3 runs to 16 residues. V shed 0 bases, J shed 5 bases, and the junction held 5 bases outside the gene matches. In germline, CDR1 is SGHRS, CDR2 YFSETQ. The CDR3 nucleotides read TGCGCCAGCAGCTTGGGACTAGCGGGAATACTAGATACGCAGTATTTT. It codes for CASSLGLAGILDTQYF.

There are many counts of this clonotype. The CDR3 is CASSFNSGNTIYF. CDR3 nucleotide sequence: TGTGCCAGCAGTTTTAACTCTGGAAACACCATATATTTT. V usage is TRBV12-3 or TRBV12-4 and J usage is TRBJ1-3; D unclear. V shed 3 bases and J shed 0 bases, with 3 bases lying between them. There are 13 residues in the CDR3.

The chain employs TRBV20-1 and TRBJ1-1; 10 bases are a match to TRBD1. The CDR3 sequence is 14 residues long. Trimming at V came to 7 bases and at J to 4 bases, leaving 9 bases not matched to a gene. Germline CDR1 is DFQATT and CDR2 is SNEGSKA (reference sequence). CDR3 amino acids: CSGTRQGATTEAFF. For the CDR3, the DNA is TGCAGTGGAACCAGACAGGGGGCAACCACTGAAGCTTTCTTT.

This clonotype was seen a few times. The chain couples TRBV7-2 to TRBJ1-2; TRBD1 is a possible D gene (6 bases). The CDR3 runs 14 residues. CDR1 SGHTA and CDR2 FQGNSA come from the germline V gene. V was pared by 1 base and J by 3 bases, with 9 bases between. CDR3: CASSLDGQYYGYTF. CDR3 bases: TGTGCCAGCAGCTTAGATGGACAGTACTATGGCTACACCTTC.

V usage is TRBV5-1 and J usage is TRBJ2-5; TRBD2 aligns across 9 bases. Germline assignment: CDR1 SGHRS and CDR2 YFSETQ. The CDR3 loop spans 16 amino acids. After removal of 4 bases from V and 2 bases from J, the junction contained 9 bases not matched to a gene. The CDR3 spells CASSHGIAGVQETQYF. CDR3 in DNA: TGCGCCAGCAGCCACGGGATAGCGGGAGTTCAAGAGACCCAGTACTTC.

This clonotype appeared a few times. This chain connects TRBV6-1 to TRBJ2-7; 8 bases line up with TRBD1. Unmatched junction bases numbered 10, after V lost 6 bases and J lost 6 bases. Germline V lookup: CDR1 MNHNS, CDR2 SASEGT. This CDR3 contains 14 residues. DNA for the CDR3: TGTGCCAGCAGAGGGGCAGGGGGCTTTCGCGAGCAGTACTTC. Translated, it gives CASRGAGGFREQYF.

The rearrangement uses TRBV4-1 and TRBJ1-5, with 8 positions matching TRBD1. The CDR3 is 18 residues long. The V gene end was trimmed by 5 bases and the J gene end by 0 bases; junction bases not matched to a gene: 12. CDR1 and CDR2 (germline): MGHRA, YSYEKL. This CDR3 reads CASSDGRTGIISNQPQHF. The CDR3 DNA reads as TGCGCCAGCAGCGACGGGCGGACAGGGATAATTAGCAATCAGCCCCAGCATTTT.

The rearrangement uses TRBV6-5 and TRBJ1-2; D is perhaps TRBD1 (6 bases). Per germline, CDR1 MNHEY and CDR2 SVGAGI. The CDR3 covers 11 residues. V lost 7 bases and J 6 bases, leaving 9 bases between the germline ends. The CDR3 sequence is CASTGVDGYTF. The CDR3 DNA reads as TGTGCCAGCACAGGGGTAGATGGCTACACCTTC.

This clonotype showed up many times. The chain carries TRBV20-1 and TRBJ2-7; 9 bases map to TRBD1. The ends lost 2 bases at V and 4 bases at J; junction bases unmatched: 6. The CDR3 is made up of 14 amino acids. Germline CDR1 is DFQATT and CDR2 is SNEGSKA (reference sequence). The DNA for the CDR3 is TGCAGTGCTAGACCTTGGACAGGGGAGTACGAGCAGTACTTC. As protein: CSARPWTGEYEQYF.

Here the CDR3 DNA reads TGCAGTGCTGAGACGCGGCGGGAGGCCTATGAGCAGTTCTTC. It encodes CSAETRREAYEQFF. This sequence joins TRBV20-1 and TRBJ2-1; 8 bases fit TRBD2. This CDR3 has 14 amino acids. J was trimmed by 8 bases and V by 5 bases; bases with no gene match: 11. Germline V CDR1 and CDR2: DFQATT, SNEGSKA (reference sequence).

The chain is built from TRBV19 and TRBJ2-7; D uncertain. The V gene's germline CDR1 is LNHDA and CDR2 SQIVND (reference sequence). The CDR3 is 12 amino acids. The V end was cut by 3 bases, the J end by 4 bases, with 7 bases between. For the CDR3, the DNA is TGTGCCAGTAGTATTGGCGGATACGAGCAGTACTTC. Translation: CASSIGGYEQYF.

This chain links TRBV4-3 with TRBJ1-3; D is ambiguous. The CDR3 covers 14 residues. Trimming left V 0 bases short and J 7 bases short, with 10 bases between. CDR1 and CDR2 (germline): LGHNA, YSLEER. CDR3 bases: TGCGCCAGCAGCCAAGATCACATTGGGAACACCATATATTTT. It specifies CASSQDHIGNTIYF.

This sequence joins TRBV20-1 and TRBJ1-2; D may be TRBD1 (5 bases). Germline-derived CDR1 and CDR2 are DFQATT and SNEGSKA (reference sequence). The CDR3 extends over 10 amino acids. The CDR3 region is CSWGGMGYTF. CDR3 coding DNA: TGCAGCTGGGGGGGGATGGGCTACACCTTC.

This chain connects TRBV20-1 to TRBJ2-1; D perhaps matches TRBD2 (6 bases). There are 17 residues in the CDR3. Germline V gene data show CDR1 as DFQATT and CDR2 as SNEGSKA (reference sequence). V was shortened by 0 bases and J by 3 bases, with 18 bases between the two germline ends. CDR3 coding DNA: TGCAGTGCTAGAGACTTAATTTTAGGAGGGGACTACAATGAGCAGTTCTTC. It encodes CSARDLILGGDYNEQFF.

This clonotype came up many times. The chain couples TRBV7-2 to TRBJ1-5; no reliable D call. Trimming cost V 3 bases and J 2 bases, with 5 bases left between them. This CDR3 region has 13 residues. CDR1 is SGHTA, CDR2 FQGNSA, per germline. CDR3 sequence reads: CASSFTGNQPQHF. CDR3 DNA sequence: TGTGCCAGCAGCTTCACGGGCAATCAGCCCCAGCATTTT.

This clonotype was counted many times. V and J are TRBV20-1 and TRBJ2-1; 9 bases line up with TRBD1. Germline V gene sequence: CDR1 DFQATT, CDR2 SNEGSKA (reference sequence). This CDR3 comprises 14 residues. Trimming removed 3 bases from V and 8 bases from J; junction bases left unmatched: 8. The CDR3 is CSASGTGSIDEQFF. The CDR3 DNA reads as TGCAGTGCTAGCGGGACAGGGTCCATAGATGAGCAGTTCTTC.

This clonotype was seen only a few times. The CDR3 DNA reads as TGTGCCAGCAGTTTTAAGCTCACCGGGGAGCTGTTTTTT. This translates into CASSFKLTGELFF. The chain joins TRBV28 to TRBJ2-2; D is unresolved. V was cut by 3 bases and J by 4 bases, with 6 bases left in between. CDR3 length: 13 residues. In germline, CDR1 is MDHEN, CDR2 SYDVKM.

CDR3 nucleotide sequence: TGTGCCATCAGTGAGTCGACCAGGGGAGAGACCCAGTACTTC. Its protein product is CAISESTRGETQYF. The V and J genes are TRBV10-3 and TRBJ2-5; D is possibly TRBD1 (6 bases). Deletions cut 0 bases from V and 4 bases from J, with 9 bases between. Germline loops: CDR1 ENHRY, CDR2 SYGVKD. The CDR3 consists of 14 residues.

The V gene is TRBV13, the J gene TRBJ1-1; no definite D call. Trimming left V 6 bases short and J 5 bases short, with 22 bases between. CDR1 and CDR2 (germline): PRHDT, FYEKMQ (reference sequence). The CDR3 runs to 16 residues. CDR3 nucleotides: TGTGCCAGCAGTTCGAATTTCCCTGTCCGAGGGACTGAAGCTTTCTTT. The encoded protein is CASSSNFPVRGTEAFF.

This clonotype was counted many times. This chain links TRBV29-1 with TRBJ1-2; D is ambiguous. The V and J ends lost 7 bases and 7 bases respectively, with 19 bases between them. CDR1 is SQVTM, CDR2 ANQGSEA, per germline. The CDR3 extends over 13 amino acids. The DNA for the CDR3 is TGCAGCGCATCCATACGGGTAGGGAGTGGCTACACCTTC. It is translated as CSASIRVGSGYTF.

This clonotype was seen once. This chain links TRBV5-1 with TRBJ1-4; no firm D call. The CDR3 is 13 residues long. V dropped 4 bases and J dropped 8 bases, with 12 bases sitting between them. Germline CDR1 and CDR2: SGHRS and YFSETQ. The CDR3: CASSLRGKEKLFF. The CDR3 region has the DNA TGCGCCAGCAGCCTCAGAGGGAAGGAAAAACTGTTTTTT.

Ten or more counts support this clonotype. The V call is TRBV12-3 or TRBV12-4, the J call TRBJ1-5; a possible D gene is TRBD1 (5 bases). V lost 4 bases to trimming and J lost 5 bases, with 9 bases between them. The CDR3 has 13 residues. Written as DNA, the CDR3 is TGTGCCAGCAGTTCCCAACAGGATCAGCCCCAGCATTTT. Amino acids: CASSSQQDQPQHF.

This clonotype has at least ten counts. This rearrangement joins TRBV6-1 to TRBJ1-5; 7 bases fit TRBD1. This CDR3 has 13 residues. CDR1 is MNHNS, CDR2 SASEGT, per germline. The V gene end was trimmed by 7 bases and the J gene end by 3 bases; junction bases not matched to a gene: 3. The CDR3: CASKGGLNQPQHF. The CDR3 DNA sequence: TGTGCCAGCAAAGGGGGCCTCAATCAGCCCCAGCATTTT.